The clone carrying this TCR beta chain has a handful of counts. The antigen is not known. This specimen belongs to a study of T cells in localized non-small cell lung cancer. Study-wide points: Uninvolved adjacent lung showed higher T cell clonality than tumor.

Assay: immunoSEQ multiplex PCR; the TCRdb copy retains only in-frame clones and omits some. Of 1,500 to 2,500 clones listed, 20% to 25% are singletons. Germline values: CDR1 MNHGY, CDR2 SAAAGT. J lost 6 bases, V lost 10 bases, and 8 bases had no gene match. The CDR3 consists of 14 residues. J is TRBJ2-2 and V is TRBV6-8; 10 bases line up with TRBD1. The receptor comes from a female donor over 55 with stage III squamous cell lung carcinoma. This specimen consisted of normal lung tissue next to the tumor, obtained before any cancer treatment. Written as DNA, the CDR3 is TGTGCCACGGTTGAAGGACAGGGGGCCGGGGAGCTGTTTTTT. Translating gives CATVEGQGAGELFF.